The sequence of this TCR beta chain was determined in a study of blood T cell repertoires in COVID-19. Study context: Specimens from acute and convalescent COVID-19 originated in the United States, Italy and Spain. Sources were T cells, B-cell-depleted T cells, or PBMCs; the material itself was cDNA or gDNA.

Unmatched junction bases numbered 12, after V lost 8 bases and J lost 8 bases. The CDR3 is 14 residues long. Germline CDR1 reads MNHEY; CDR2 reads SVGAGI. Per the authors' pipeline: Amplification of reference gene primers was used by the study to estimate nucleated cell counts. Assay: immunoSEQ multiplex PCR; the TCRdb copy retains only in-frame clones and omits some. V, J and clone size reflect that table, while D and trimming were determined from the DNA. Of about 82,000 clones in the sample, more than 70% were seen once. Sequenced sample: peripheral blood. This chain uses TRBV6-5 with TRBJ2-3; 8 bases match TRBD2. This receptor was taken from a woman aged 60 to 75 with acute or convalescent COVID-19. The CDR3 DNA sequence: TGTGCCAGCGGGGTTCTCGGGGGGGCCTCTACGCAGTATTTT. Amino acid sequence: CASGVLGGASTQYF.